These 21 T cell receptor beta chains originate from one sample sequenced in a study of T cell responses to AZD1222 COVID-19 vaccine. The repertoire was sequenced with immunoSEQ multiplex PCR; TCRdb's copy has only in-frame clones and lacks some. The profile covers roughly 100,000 clones, with roughly 90% appearing a single time and 2% to 3% taken by the ten largest. Sequencing used peripheral blood, obtained on day 0 of AZD1222 vaccination. Receptors originate from an adult in good health.

This chain uses TRBV6-6 with TRBJ2-7, with 7 bases that match TRBD1. The CDR3 totals 16 residues. Germline values: CDR1 MNHNY, CDR2 SVGAGI (reference sequence). With V trimmed by 5 bases and J by 3 bases, 13 bases remained unmatched. For the CDR3, the DNA is TGTGCCAGCAGTAGAGGACAGGAAGGAGCCCTCTACGAGCAGTACTTC. This encodes CASSRGQEGALYEQYF.

The J gene is TRBJ2-7, the V gene TRBV2, with D tentatively TRBD2 (5 bases). Between the trimmed V and J ends, which lost 10 bases and 3 bases, there was a span of 16 bases. CDR1 and CDR2 from the germline V gene are SNHLY and FYNNEI. This CDR3 comprises 13 residues. The CDR3: CATQRRVRYEQYF. DNA of the CDR3: TGTGCCACCCAGAGGCGGGTCCGCTACGAGCAGTACTTC.

The rearrangement links TRBV10-3 to TRBJ1-3; no clear D gene. The CDR3 consists of 15 residues. In germline, CDR1 is ENHRY, CDR2 SYGVKD. V lost 3 bases, J lost 0 bases, and 9 bases lay in between. The CDR3, as DNA: TGTGCCATCAGTGACAAGGTGGACTCTGGAAACACCATATATTTT. Its translation is CAISDKVDSGNTIYF.

The V call is TRBV28, the J call TRBJ1-1; tentatively, D is TRBD1 (6 bases). Germline lookup yields CDR1 MDHEN and CDR2 SYDVKM. Trimming pared 7 bases from V and 0 bases from J, leaving 9 bases between. This CDR3 region has 13 residues. The CDR3 DNA sequence: TGTGCCAGCAAGACAGGCATGAACACTGAAGCTTTCTTT. This codes for CASKTGMNTEAFF.

The rearrangement uses TRBV10-1 and TRBJ2-5; perhaps D is TRBD1 or TRBD2 (5 bases each). V lost 5 bases and J 5 bases, leaving 15 bases between the germline ends. Germline CDR1 WNHNN, CDR2 SYGVQD (reference sequence). The CDR3 length is 14 residues. The CDR3, as DNA: TGCGCCAGCAGTAGGGACCCTTCGGGGGAGACCCAGTACTTC. It encodes CASSRDPSGETQYF.

The rearrangement links TRBV2 to TRBJ2-4; 7 nucleotides match TRBD2. CDR1 is SNHLY and CDR2 is FYNNEI in the germline V gene. The CDR3 spans 14 residues. J lost 2 bases, V lost 9 bases, and 7 bases had no gene match. The CDR3 is CASRGGYPKNIQYF. The DNA for the CDR3 is TGTGCCAGTAGGGGAGGGTATCCCAAAAACATTCAGTACTTC.

The chain carries TRBV5-5 and TRBJ1-2; 8 bases agree with TRBD1. CDR1 is SGHKS, CDR2 YYEKEE, per germline (reference sequence). The CDR3 has 14 amino acids. V was clipped by 4 bases and J by 8 bases; unmatched bases: 10. The CDR3 reads CASSPLDRAGGYTF. CDR3 nucleotide sequence: TGTGCCAGCAGCCCCCTGGACAGGGCAGGGGGCTACACCTTC.

The chain has TRBV4-1 and TRBJ1-3; D unclear. This CDR3 comprises 15 residues. The germline CDR1 and CDR2 sequences are MGHRA and YSYEKL. V was pared by 1 base and J by 0 bases, with 7 bases between. This CDR3 reads CASSQGTFSGNTIYF. Here the CDR3 DNA reads TGCGCCAGCAGCCAAGGGACGTTCTCTGGAAACACCATATATTTT.

The chain is built from TRBV7-2 and TRBJ2-1; D ambiguous. The CDR3 has 16 amino acids. Germline values: CDR1 SGHTA, CDR2 FQGNSA. Deletions cut 0 bases from V and 7 bases from J, with 16 bases between. The CDR3 nucleotides read TGTGCCAGCAGCTTAGCGTTCGGTCCGTCCCAAAATGAGCAGTTCTTC. It yields the protein CASSLAFGPSQNEQFF.

The chain joins TRBV10-3 to TRBJ2-1, with a weak D call TRBD2 (6 bases). Germline CDR1 ENHRY, CDR2 SYGVKD. CDR3 length: 16 residues. Trimming cost V 7 bases and J 1 base, with 17 bases left between them. The CDR3 nucleotides are TGTGCCATCACCCCATTCGAGCGGGTGTCCTACAATGAGCAGTTCTTC. Amino acids: CAITPFERVSYNEQFF.

This clone has only one observation. The rearrangement joins TRBV7-8 to TRBJ1-3; D gene ambiguous. Trimming cost V 7 bases and J 4 bases, with 14 bases left between them. The CDR3 extends over 14 amino acids. Germline assignment: CDR1 SGHVS and CDR2 FQNEAQ. The CDR3 DNA sequence: TGTGCCAGCACGGTCAGCCCGATAGGAAACACCATATATTTT. Translating gives CASTVSPIGNTIYF.

The V and J genes are TRBV14 and TRBJ1-3, with D unclear. The CDR3 is 15 amino acids. Germline assignment: CDR1 SGHDN and CDR2 FVKESK. V was trimmed by 0 bases and J by 0 bases, leaving 6 bases between them. The CDR3 spells CASSQDASSGNTIYF. The CDR3 region has the DNA TGTGCCAGCAGCCAAGATGCAAGCTCTGGAAACACCATATATTTT.

The CDR3 DNA is TGTGCCAGCAGAGGGAACACTGAAGCTTTCTTT. It specifies CASRGNTEAFF. This sequence joins TRBV7-6 and TRBJ1-1; D remains ambiguous. Deletions cut 6 bases from V and 1 base from J, with 3 bases between. Germline lookup yields CDR1 SGHVS and CDR2 FNYEAQ. The length of the CDR3 is 11 residues.

This clone was observed a few times. The V call is TRBV18, the J call TRBJ1-2; D not certain. Looked up from germline, CDR1 is KGHSH and CDR2 is LQKENI. The CDR3 loop spans 14 amino acids. Deletions cut 3 bases from V and 2 bases from J, with 10 bases between. CDR3 sequence: CASSPGGRNYGYTF. The CDR3 DNA sequence: TGTGCCAGCTCACCCGGAGGAAGAAACTATGGCTACACCTTC.

The gene calls are TRBV19 and TRBJ1-1; 8 bases match TRBD1. V trimming: 5 bases; J trimming: 0 bases; junction bases outside the gene matches: 5. Per the germline V gene, CDR1 is LNHDA and CDR2 is SQIVND (reference sequence). The CDR3 loop spans 15 amino acids. Written as DNA, the CDR3 is TGTGCCAGTAGTTCACGGACAGGGATGAACACTGAAGCTTTCTTT. Its protein is CASSSRTGMNTEAFF.

The chain joins TRBV18 to TRBJ1-6; D not resolved. The CDR3 length is 14 residues. Deletions cut 2 bases from V and 7 bases from J, with 9 bases between. From germline, CDR1 is KGHSH and CDR2 LQKENI. This CDR3 is CASSPNSENSPLHF. The CDR3 nucleotides are TGTGCCAGCTCACCAAACAGTGAGAATTCACCCCTCCACTTT.

The chain has TRBV6-2 or TRBV6-3 and TRBJ1-5; D gene uncertain. Germline assignment: CDR1 MNHEY and CDR2 SVGEGT. This CDR3 spans 13 amino acids. Between the trimmed V and J ends, which lost 6 bases and 6 bases, there was a span of 12 bases. The CDR3 here is CASSPTLVQPQHF. CDR3 sequence (DNA): TGTGCCAGCAGCCCCACACTGGTTCAGCCCCAGCATTTT.

This clone appeared a single time. The chain has TRBV5-4 and TRBJ1-4; the D gene is possibly TRBD1 (5 bases). Trimming removed 2 bases at V and 7 bases at J, with 15 bases between. This CDR3 has 15 amino acids. Germline V CDR1 and CDR2: SGHNT, YYREEE (reference sequence). The CDR3 coding sequence is TGTGCCAGCAGCTTAGAGTCTGGGGGTCGTGAAAAACTGTTTTTT. As protein: CASSLESGGREKLFF. Complete variable domain (other parts from reference TRBV5-4 and TRBJ1-4): ETGVTQSPTHLIKTRGQQVTLRCSSQSGHNTVSWYQQALGQGPQFIFQYYREEENGRGNFPPRFSGLQFPNYSSELNVNALELDDSALYLCASSLESGGREKLFFGSGTQLSVL.

The chain couples TRBV19 to TRBJ1-1, with TRBD1 matching over 8 bases. After removal of 8 bases from V and 5 bases from J, the junction contained 7 bases not matched to a gene. From germline, CDR1 is LNHDA and CDR2 SQIVND (reference sequence). This CDR3 is built from 13 residues. Here the CDR3 reads CASLDRGVTEAFF. The CDR3 nucleotides are TGTGCCAGTCTAGACAGGGGAGTGACTGAAGCTTTCTTT.

CDR3 sequence reads: CASSWVAGGITYEQYF. The DNA for the CDR3 is TGTGCCAGCAGCTGGGTAGCGGGAGGGATTACCTACGAGCAGTACTTC. The chain joins TRBV5-6 to TRBJ2-7, with 11 bases matching TRBD2. The CDR3 spans 16 residues. Germline assignment: CDR1 SGHDT and CDR2 YYEEEE. The trim removed 3 bases at V and 2 bases at J, leaving 7 bases unmatched.

The V gene is TRBV6-1, the J gene TRBJ1-4; maybe TRBD1 (5 bases). The germline V gene encodes CDR1 MNHNS and CDR2 SASEGT. The CDR3 loop spans 14 amino acids. Trimming removed 3 bases at V and 7 bases at J, with 12 bases between. Written as DNA, the CDR3 is TGTGCCAGCAGTGAGGCCGGGGGTCGTGAAAAACTGTTTTTT. It translates to CASSEAGGREKLFF.